This T cell receptor beta chain was documented in a study of blood T cell repertoires in COVID-19. Study context: Material from acute and convalescent COVID-19 was sourced from the United States, Italy and Spain. T cells, B-cell-depleted T cells, or PBMCs supplied cDNA or gDNA.

The authors' processing: Amplifying reference gene primers gave estimates of nucleated cell counts. Profiling relied on immunoSEQ multiplex PCR, and the TCRdb table lists in-frame clones only, not all of them. That table gives V, J and clone size, and the DNA gave D and trimming. The data contain approximately 240,000 clones, 84% of them singletons. V was pared by 4 bases and J by 6 bases, with 16 bases between. Germline V lookup: CDR1 SGHNT, CDR2 YYREEE (reference sequence). The CDR3 contains 14 residues. The sample was peripheral blood. This chain links TRBV5-4 with TRBJ1-1; D possibly corresponds to TRBD1 (5 bases). The receptor was isolated from a woman aged 55-75 years who had recovered from COVID-19. Here the CDR3 DNA reads TGTGCCAGCAGCCGGGAAGCGGGGGACTCTGAAGCTTTCTTT. It specifies CASSREAGDSEAFF.